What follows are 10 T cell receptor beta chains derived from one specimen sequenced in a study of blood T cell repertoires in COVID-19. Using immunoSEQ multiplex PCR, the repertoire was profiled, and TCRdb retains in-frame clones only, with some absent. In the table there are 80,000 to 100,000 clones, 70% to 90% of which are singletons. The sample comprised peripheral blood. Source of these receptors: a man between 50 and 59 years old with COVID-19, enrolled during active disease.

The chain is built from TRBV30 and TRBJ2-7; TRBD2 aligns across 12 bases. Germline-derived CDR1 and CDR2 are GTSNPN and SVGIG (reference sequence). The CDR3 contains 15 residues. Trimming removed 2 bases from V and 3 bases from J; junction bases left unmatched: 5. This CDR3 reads CAWSHRTSGVYEQYF. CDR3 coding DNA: TGTGCCTGGAGTCACCGGACTAGCGGGGTCTACGAGCAGTACTTC.

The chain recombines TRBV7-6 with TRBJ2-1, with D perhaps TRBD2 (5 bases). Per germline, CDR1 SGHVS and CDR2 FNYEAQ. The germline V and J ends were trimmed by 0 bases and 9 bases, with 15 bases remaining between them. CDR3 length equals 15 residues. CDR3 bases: TGTGCCAGCAGCTTAGCAGCGGTCGATAGGAGTGAGCAGTTCTTC. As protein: CASSLAAVDRSEQFF.

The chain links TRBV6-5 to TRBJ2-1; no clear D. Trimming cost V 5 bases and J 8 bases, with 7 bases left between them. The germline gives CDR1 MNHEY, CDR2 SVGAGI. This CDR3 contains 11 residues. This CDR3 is CASSQYDEQFF. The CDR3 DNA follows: TGTGCCAGCAGTCAGTACGATGAGCAGTTCTTC.

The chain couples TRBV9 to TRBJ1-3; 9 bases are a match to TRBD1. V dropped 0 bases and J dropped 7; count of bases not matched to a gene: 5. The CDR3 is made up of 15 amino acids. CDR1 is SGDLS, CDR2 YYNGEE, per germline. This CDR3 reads CASSVDPGQGNTIYF. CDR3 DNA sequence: TGTGCCAGCAGCGTAGACCCGGGACAGGGTAACACCATATATTTT.

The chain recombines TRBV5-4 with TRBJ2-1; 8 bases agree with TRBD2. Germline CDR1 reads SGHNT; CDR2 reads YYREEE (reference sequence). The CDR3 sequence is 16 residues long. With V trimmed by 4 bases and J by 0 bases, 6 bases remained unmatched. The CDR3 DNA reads TGTGCCAGCAGCCCGCGGGGGGATAGCTCCTACAATGAGCAGTTCTTC. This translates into CASSPRGDSSYNEQFF.

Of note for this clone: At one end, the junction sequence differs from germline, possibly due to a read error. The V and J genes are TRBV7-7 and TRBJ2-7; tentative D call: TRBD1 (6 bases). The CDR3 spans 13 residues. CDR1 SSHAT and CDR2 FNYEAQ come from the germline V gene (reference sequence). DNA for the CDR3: TGTGCTAGCAGCTTAAATCTGGACAGCGAGCAGTACTTC. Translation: CASSLNLDSEQYF. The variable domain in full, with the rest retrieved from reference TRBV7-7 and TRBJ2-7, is GAGVSQSPRYKVTKRGQDVTLRCDPISSHATLYWYQQALGQGPEFLTYFNYEAQPDKSGLPSDRFSAERPEGSISTLTIQRTEQRDSAMYRCASSLNLDSEQYFGPGTRLTVT.

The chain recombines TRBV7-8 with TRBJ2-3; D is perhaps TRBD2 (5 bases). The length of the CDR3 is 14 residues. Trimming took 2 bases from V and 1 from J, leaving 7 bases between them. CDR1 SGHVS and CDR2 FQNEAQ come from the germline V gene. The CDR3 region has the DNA TGTGCCAGCAGCTTATACGGGGGCACAGATACGCAGTATTTT. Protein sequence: CASSLYGGTDTQYF. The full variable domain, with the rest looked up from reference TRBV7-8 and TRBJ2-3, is GAGVSQSPRYKVAKRGQDVALRCDPISGHVSLFWYQQALGQGPEFLTYFQNEAQLDKSGLPSDRFFAERPEGSVSTLKIQRTQQEDSAVYLCASSLYGGTDTQYFGPGTRLTVL.

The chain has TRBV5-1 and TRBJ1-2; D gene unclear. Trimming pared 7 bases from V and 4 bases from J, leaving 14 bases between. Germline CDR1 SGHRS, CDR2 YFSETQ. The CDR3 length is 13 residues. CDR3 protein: CASGDEGGYGYTF. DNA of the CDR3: TGCGCCAGCGGTGACGAGGGAGGCTATGGCTACACCTTC.

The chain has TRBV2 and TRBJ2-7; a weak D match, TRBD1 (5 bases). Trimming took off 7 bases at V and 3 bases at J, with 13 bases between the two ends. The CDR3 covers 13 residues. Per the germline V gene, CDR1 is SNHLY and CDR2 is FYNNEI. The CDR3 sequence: CASTQEQDYEQYF. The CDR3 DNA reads TGTGCCAGCACCCAGGAACAGGACTACGAGCAGTACTTC. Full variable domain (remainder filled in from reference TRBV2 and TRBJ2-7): EPEVTQTPSHQVTQMGQEVILRCVPISNHLYFYWYRQILGQKVEFLVSFYNNEISEKSEIFDDQFSVERPDGSNFTLKIRSTKLEDSAMYFCASTQEQDYEQYFGPGTRLTVT.

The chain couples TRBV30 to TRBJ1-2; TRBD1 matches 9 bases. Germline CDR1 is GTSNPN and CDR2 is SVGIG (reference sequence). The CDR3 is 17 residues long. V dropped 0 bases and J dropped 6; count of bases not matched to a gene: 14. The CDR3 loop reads CAWSVRAKGTGSHGYTF. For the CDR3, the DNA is TGTGCCTGGAGTGTAAGGGCTAAAGGGACAGGGTCCCATGGCTACACCTTC.